This is a list of T cell receptor beta chains from one sample in a study of blood T cells in healthy people across ages. TCRdb passed the 5' RACE reads through MiXCR, listing each CDR3 protein once. The data hold about 1,500,000 distinct CDR3 sequences, with roughly 40% observed a single time. The sequencing sample was made of blood. The origin of the receptors is a woman under 30 in good health. CDR3s include the opening cysteine and the closing phenylalanine or tryptophan. A D gene is named only where the DNA matches it firmly. Only part of the rows carry a size: once, few, many, or a class if the clone is expanded.

D,J,size,V,CDR3,DNA
.,TRBJ2-1,few,TRBV3-1,CASSQDFRYNEQFF,TGTGCCAGCAGCCAAGATTTTAGGTACAATGAGCAGTTCTTC
.,TRBJ2-3,.,TRBV14,CASSQGDPTLLTDTQYF,TGTGCCAGCAGCCAAGGCGACCCGACTCTTCTCACAGATACGCAGTATTTT
TRBD2,TRBJ2-7,.,TRBV4-1,CASSQVTSGRTYNEQYF,TGCGCCAGCAGCCAAGTTACTAGCGGGAGGACCTACAATGAGCAGTACTTC
TRBD2,TRBJ2-3,.,TRBV5-1,CASSLALAGDYGEDTQYF,TGCGCCAGCAGCTTGGCCCTAGCGGGGGACTACGGAGAGGATACGCAGTATTTT
.,TRBJ2-7,.,TRBV4-1,CASSQGAGTAYEQYF,TGCGCCAGCAGCCAAGGGGCGGGGACAGCCTACGAGCAGTACTTC
TRBD2,TRBJ2-5,.,TRBV6-2/TRBV6-3,CASRPTGTSGVETQYF,TGTGCCAGCAGACCCACCGGGACTAGCGGGGTAGAGACCCAGTACTTC
.,TRBJ1-2,few,TRBV7-2,CASSSRTNYGYTF,TGTGCCAGCAGTTCTAGGACTAACTATGGCTACACCTTC
.,TRBJ2-5,.,TRBV5-1,CASTSTRKETQYF,TGCGCCAGCACCTCAACCAGGAAAGAGACCCAGTACTTC
TRBD2,TRBJ2-1,.,TRBV6-1,CASITSGYQTQQFF,TGTGCCAGCATCACTAGCGGTTACCAGACACAGCAGTTCTTC
TRBD2,TRBJ2-7,few,TRBV28,CASSWQRGGEQYF,TGTGCCAGCAGTTGGCAGCGGGGGGGCGAGCAGTACTTC
TRBD1,TRBJ2-7,.,TRBV11-2,CASSRQGTSYEQYF,TGTGCCAGCAGTAGACAGGGGACTTCCTACGAGCAGTACTTC
.,TRBJ1-1,.,TRBV11-2,CASSLSSLGAFF,TGTGCCAGCAGCTTATCGTCCCTCGGGGCTTTCTTT
TRBD1,TRBJ1-2,.,TRBV29-1,CSVDSGQGARGYTF,TGCAGCGTGGACTCGGGACAGGGGGCGCGTGGCTACACCTTC
TRBD2,TRBJ2-3,.,TRBV9,CASSVDTLPLAATTDTQYF,TGTGCCAGCAGCGTAGACACCCTCCCCCTAGCGGCCACCACAGATACGCAGTATTTT
.,TRBJ2-7,few,TRBV20-1,CSARDVYEQYF,TGCAGTGCTAGAGACGTCTACGAGCAGTACTTC
.,TRBJ2-5,.,TRBV4-1,CASRDEGETQYF,TGCGCCAGCAGGGATGAGGGGGAGACCCAGTACTTC
.,TRBJ2-7,.,TRBV20-1,CSARDRGGERTWYNEQYF,TGCAGTGCTAGAGATCGAGGGGGAGAGCGAACCTGGTACAATGAGCAGTACTTC
.,TRBJ2-5,.,TRBV25-1,CASRKSGSETQYF,TGTGCCAGCAGGAAATCGGGGAGCGAGACCCAGTACTTC
.,TRBJ2-7,.,TRBV21-1,CASTGGQLDYEQYF,TGTGCCAGCACCGGGGGGCAATTAGACTACGAGCAGTACTTC
.,TRBJ2-7,many,TRBV29-1,CSVGRDYEQYF,TGCAGCGTGGGACGGGACTACGAGCAGTACTTC
.,TRBJ2-4,many,TRBV20-1,CSAVQVGAGSKNIQYF,TGCAGTGCAGTCCAAGTGGGTGCAGGGAGCAAAAACATTCAGTACTTC
TRBD1,TRBJ2-5,.,TRBV30,CACIQGHVSQAQYF,TGTGCCTGTATACAGGGGCACGTGTCTCAGGCCCAGTACTTC
TRBD1,TRBJ2-1,.,TRBV27,CASSVGQGRSAFF,TGTGCCAGCAGTGTCGGACAGGGACGTTCCGCGTTCTTC
.,TRBJ1-1,.,TRBV5-4,CASTVAVNTEAFF,TGTGCCAGCACCGTTGCAGTGAACACTGAAGCTTTCTTT
.,TRBJ2-1,.,TRBV7-6,CASQGTFYNEQFF,TGTGCCTCGCAGGGGACCTTCTACAATGAGCAGTTCTTC
.,TRBJ1-2,.,TRBV21-1,CAGSTLTGPFYGYTF,TGTGCCGGCAGCACTTTAACAGGGCCTTTCTATGGCTACACCTTC
TRBD1,TRBJ1-5,.,TRBV20-1,CSAGQGQNSNQPQHF,TGCAGTGCTGGACAGGGACAGAATAGCAATCAGCCCCAGCATTTT
.,TRBJ2-7,.,TRBV5-1,CASSLDVGSPSNEQYF,TGCGCCAGCAGCTTGGATGTCGGGAGCCCTTCCAATGAGCAGTACTTC
.,TRBJ2-3,.,TRBV7-9,CASLDILGDTQYF,TGTGCCAGCCTGGACATTTTAGGAGATACGCAGTATTTT
.,TRBJ2-5,once,TRBV20-1,CSARPFVSGETQYF,TGCAGTGCTAGGCCGTTTGTTTCGGGGGAGACCCAGTACTTC
TRBD1,TRBJ2-4,.,TRBV5-1,CASSLDRGRKGQYF,TGCGCCAGCAGCTTGGACAGGGGGCGTAAGGGGCAGTACTTC
.,TRBJ2-2,.,TRBV6-5,CASSYSSRGRAGELFF,TGTGCCAGCAGTTACTCCTCCAGGGGGAGGGCCGGGGAGCTGTTTTTT
.,TRBJ1-5,few,TRBV4-1,CASSQERGDNQPQHF,TGCGCCAGCAGCCAAGAACGGGGAGACAATCAGCCCCAGCATTTT
.,TRBJ2-1,few,TRBV11-2,CASSLYIGGHNNEQFF,TGTGCCAGCAGCTTATATATCGGTGGGCATAACAATGAGCAGTTCTTC
.,TRBJ2-1,.,TRBV11-2,CASSPFPAGEQFF,TGTGCCAGCAGCCCTTTCCCGGCCGGTGAGCAGTTCTTC
.,TRBJ2-3,.,TRBV3-1,CASSQDLGTGRDTQYF,TGTGCCAGCAGCCAAGATCTAGGGACTGGGCGTGATACGCAGTATTTT
.,TRBJ2-3,few,TRBV20-1,CSASQGASLDTQYF,TGCAGTGCTAGTCAAGGCGCCAGCCTGGATACGCAGTATTTT
.,TRBJ2-1,.,TRBV5-1,CASSEMTSSYNEQFF,TGCGCCAGCAGTGAAATGACTAGCTCCTACAATGAGCAGTTCTTC
TRBD1,TRBJ2-4,few,TRBV27,CASSQTGVEQYF,TGTGCCAGCAGTCAGACAGGGGTGGAGCAGTACTTC
.,TRBJ2-7,.,TRBV9,CASSVAYNEQYF,TGTGCCAGCAGCGTAGCCTACAATGAGCAGTACTTC
.,TRBJ1-5,.,TRBV27,CASSSSRQGNQPQHF,TGTGCCAGCAGTTCATCAAGACAGGGCAATCAGCCCCAGCATTTT
.,TRBJ2-1,few,TRBV20-1,CSAPRVEEQFF,TGCAGTGCCCCCCGTGTCGAAGAGCAGTTCTTC
TRBD1,TRBJ2-7,.,TRBV27,CASSPRGQVYEQYF,TGTGCCAGCAGTCCCCGTGGACAGGTATACGAGCAGTACTTC
.,TRBJ2-7,.,TRBV28,CASSLIGPTDGQYF,TGTGCCAGCAGTTTAATAGGGCCCACTGATGGGCAGTACTTC
.,TRBJ2-7,.,TRBV6-1,CASSEYSLAGKSHEQYF,TGTGCCAGCAGTGAATACTCCCTGGCAGGGAAATCTCACGAGCAGTACTTC
TRBD2,TRBJ2-1,once,TRBV12-3/TRBV12-4,CVSSTSGPYNEQFF,TGTGTCAGCAGTACTAGCGGACCCTACAATGAGCAGTTCTTC
.,TRBJ2-7,few,TRBV10-3,CASSGGVSYEQYF,TGTGCCTCTTCAGGGGGGGTATCCTACGAGCAGTACTTC
.,TRBJ2-7,few,TRBV2,CASSEGTLRDEQYF,TGTGCCAGCAGTGAGGGGACCCTAAGGGACGAGCAGTACTTC
TRBD2,TRBJ2-1,.,TRBV29-1,CSVEPGTTLNYNEQFF,TGCAGCGTTGAACCCGGGACTACCCTTAACTACAATGAGCAGTTCTTC
.,TRBJ2-7,.,TRBV27,CASSLSYSGAYEQYF,TGTGCCAGCAGTTTATCGTATAGCGGCGCCTACGAGCAGTACTTC
TRBD2,TRBJ2-1,few,TRBV9,CASSGAQTRGGGHNEQFF,TGTGCCAGCAGCGGAGCCCAGACGCGGGGGGGCGGTCACAATGAGCAGTTCTTC
TRBD1,TRBJ1-2,.,TRBV29-1,CSVDSDRAYYGYTF,TGCAGCGTTGACTCGGACAGGGCTTACTATGGCTACACCTTC
.,TRBJ1-1,.,TRBV5-6,CASSLVPLGGTEAFF,TGTGCCAGCAGCTTGGTGCCTTTGGGGGGCACTGAAGCTTTCTTT
TRBD1,TRBJ1-5,few,TRBV6-5,CASSRTGQGNLPQHF,TGTGCCAGCAGTAGAACGGGACAGGGAAATCTGCCCCAGCATTTT
TRBD2,TRBJ2-5,few,TRBV5-5,CASSFVAGEETQYF,TGTGCCAGCAGCTTCGTAGCGGGAGAAGAGACCCAGTACTTC